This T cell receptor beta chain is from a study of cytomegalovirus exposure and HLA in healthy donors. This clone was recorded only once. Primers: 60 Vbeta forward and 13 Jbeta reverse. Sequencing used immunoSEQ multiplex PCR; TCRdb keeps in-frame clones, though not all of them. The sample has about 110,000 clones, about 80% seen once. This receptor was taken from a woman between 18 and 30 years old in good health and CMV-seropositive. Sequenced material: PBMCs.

DNA of the CDR3: TGTGCCAGCAGCCCGGGAGGCTCCTACAATGAGCAGTTCTTC. Amino acid sequence: CASSPGGSYNEQFF. The V gene is TRBV11-3, the J gene TRBJ2-1, with 7 positions matching TRBD2. The V gene's germline CDR1 is SGHNT and CDR2 YENEEA. V trimming: 5 bases; J trimming: 0 bases; junction bases outside the gene matches: 1. The CDR3 has 14 amino acids.